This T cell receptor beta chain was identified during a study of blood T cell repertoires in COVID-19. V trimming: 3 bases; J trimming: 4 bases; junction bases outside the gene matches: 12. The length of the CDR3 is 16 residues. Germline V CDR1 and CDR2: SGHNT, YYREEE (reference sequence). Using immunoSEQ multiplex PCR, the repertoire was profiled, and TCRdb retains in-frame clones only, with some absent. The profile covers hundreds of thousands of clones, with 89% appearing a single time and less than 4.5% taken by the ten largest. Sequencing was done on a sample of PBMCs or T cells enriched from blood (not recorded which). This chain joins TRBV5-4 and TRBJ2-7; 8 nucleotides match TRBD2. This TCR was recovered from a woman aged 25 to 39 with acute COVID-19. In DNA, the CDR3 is TGTGCCAGCAGCTCCGACCTAGAAGCGGGGGTTTACGAGCAGTACTTC. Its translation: CASSSDLEAGVYEQYF.